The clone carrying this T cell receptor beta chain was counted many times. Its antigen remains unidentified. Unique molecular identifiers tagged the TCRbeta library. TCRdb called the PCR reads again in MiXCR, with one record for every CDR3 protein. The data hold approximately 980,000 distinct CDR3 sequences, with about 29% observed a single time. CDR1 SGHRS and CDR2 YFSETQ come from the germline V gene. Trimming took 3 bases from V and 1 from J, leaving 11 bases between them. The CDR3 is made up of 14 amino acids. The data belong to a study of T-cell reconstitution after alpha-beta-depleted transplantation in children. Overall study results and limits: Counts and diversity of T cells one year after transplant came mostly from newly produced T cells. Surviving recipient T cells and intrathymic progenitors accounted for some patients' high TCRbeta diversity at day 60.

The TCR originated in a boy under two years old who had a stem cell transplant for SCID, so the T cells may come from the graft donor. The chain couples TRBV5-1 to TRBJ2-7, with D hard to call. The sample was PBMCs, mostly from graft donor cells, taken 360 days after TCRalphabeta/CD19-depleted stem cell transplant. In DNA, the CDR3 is TGCGCCAGCAGCTATGTTGACATTTCCTACGAGCAGTACTTC. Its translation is CASSYVDISYEQYF.